This T cell receptor beta chain was identified during a study of human T cells and chemical hapten exposure. Study details: Patients, largely female, had alopecia areata, totalis or universalis.

CDR1 and CDR2 (germline): LNHDA, SQIVND (reference sequence). There are 14 residues in the CDR3. The V gene lost 1 base and the J gene lost 1 base, with 4 bases spanning the gap. This clonotype has more than one count but fewer than ten. The time point: pre-sensitization, week 0. The treatment was: therapeutic diphenylcyclopropenone sensitization with weekly scalp DPC. Blood was drawn before each patch test was applied. In TCRdb, the RACE reads were re-called with MiXCR into one record per CDR3 protein. The sample shows about 64,000 distinct CDR3 sequences, approximately 10% of them seen only once. The clonotype originates from a woman between 35 and 50 years old with alopecia areata. Some clones in this sample may be carry-over from other donors' samples. The sample was whole blood, taken in connection with sensitization to the hapten diphenylcyclopropenone (DPC). The gene calls are TRBV19 and TRBJ2-2; no reliable D call. The CDR3 DNA reads as TGTGCCAGTAGTATAGGGCAGAACACCGGGGAGCTGTTTTTT. This encodes CASSIGQNTGELFF.